These 23 T cell receptor beta chains originate from one sample sequenced in a study of blood T cell repertoires in COVID-19. The repertoire was sequenced with immunoSEQ multiplex PCR; TCRdb's copy has only in-frame clones and lacks some. The sample holds approximately 480,000 clones, roughly 87% seen once. Sequencing input: PBMCs or T cells enriched from blood (not recorded which). The receptors come from a woman aged 18-35 years who had recovered from COVID-19.

This clone was detected a few times. This chain links TRBV4-1 with TRBJ2-5, with a tentative D call TRBD2 (5 bases). The germline V gene has CDR1 MGHRA and CDR2 YSYEKL. V lost 1 base to trimming and J lost 4 bases, with 16 bases between them. CDR3 length equals 16 residues. The CDR3 DNA is TGCGCCAGCAGCCAAGTACGACTGGGAGTGTCAGAGACCCAGTACTTC. Encoded protein: CASSQVRLGVSETQYF.

V usage is TRBV2 and J usage is TRBJ2-7; a possible D gene is TRBD1 (6 bases). Germline values: CDR1 SNHLY, CDR2 FYNNEI. V was pared by 2 bases and J by 4 bases, with 6 bases between. The CDR3 consists of 12 residues. Here the CDR3 DNA reads TGTGCCAGCAGTGAACAGGGGTACGAGCAGTACTTC. This codes for CASSEQGYEQYF.

The gene calls are TRBV28 and TRBJ1-1, with D possibly TRBD1 on 5 matching bases. V was shortened by 2 bases and J by 4 bases, with 5 bases between the two germline ends. This CDR3 contains 12 residues. Germline values: CDR1 MDHEN, CDR2 SYDVKM. Here the CDR3 reads CASSLQGTEAFF. CDR3 DNA sequence: TGTGCCAGCAGTTTACAGGGCACTGAAGCTTTCTTT.

This clone was detected only a few times. The chain is built from TRBV4-1 and TRBJ1-2; 8 positions agree with TRBD1. V was clipped by 3 bases and J by 0 bases; unmatched bases: 9. Germline-derived CDR1 and CDR2 are MGHRA and YSYEKL. CDR3 length equals 17 residues. Here the CDR3 DNA reads TGCGCCAGCAGCCATGGACAGGGTCGGGAAACTAACTATGGCTACACCTTC. Translated: CASSHGQGRETNYGYTF.

The V call is TRBV15, the J call TRBJ1-4; 8 positions agree with TRBD1. The J segment lost 5 bases and the V segment lost 5 bases, leaving 7 bases of the junction unmatched. The CDR3 totals 15 residues. Per germline, CDR1 LNHNV and CDR2 YYDKDF (reference sequence). Written as DNA, the CDR3 is TGTGCCACCAGCGTTTACAGGGGGGAGAATGAAAAACTGTTTTTT. Translating it yields CATSVYRGENEKLFF.

This clone came up once. The chain links TRBV29-1 to TRBJ2-7; possible D gene TRBD2, 6 bases. Trimming removed 1 base at V and 1 base at J, with 14 bases between. The germline V gene encodes CDR1 SQVTM and CDR2 ANQGSEA. The CDR3 covers 15 residues. CDR3: CSVEGPGRWSYEQYF. The CDR3 nucleotides are TGCAGCGTTGAAGGCCCAGGGAGGTGGTCCTACGAGCAGTACTTC.

The V and J genes are TRBV27 and TRBJ1-5; D is uncertain. V lost 5 bases and J 2 bases, leaving 10 bases between the germline ends. Germline CDR1 and CDR2: MNHEY and SMNVEV (reference sequence). The CDR3 spans 14 residues. The CDR3: CASSPRGGNQPQHF. The CDR3 nucleotides are TGTGCCAGCAGTCCCCGGGGAGGCAATCAGCCCCAGCATTTT.

The chain joins TRBV28 to TRBJ1-5; D is unclear. Germline loops: CDR1 MDHEN, CDR2 SYDVKM. V was pared by 5 bases and J by 3 bases, with 8 bases between. The CDR3 totals 13 residues. The CDR3 DNA sequence: TGTGCCAGCAGTCAAGACTCCAATCAGCCCCAGCATTTT. It is translated as CASSQDSNQPQHF.

The chain uses TRBV30 and TRBJ1-6; TRBD1 agrees at 10 bases. Germline V gives CDR1 GTSNPN, CDR2 SVGIG (reference sequence). The V segment lost 3 bases and the J segment 6 bases; nucleotides outside the gene matches: 5. The CDR3 runs 15 residues. CDR3 in amino acids: CAWRVRDRGNSPLHF. CDR3 nucleotides: TGTGCCTGGAGGGTTCGGGACAGGGGTAATTCACCCCTCCACTTT.

This clone was seen a single time. The chain uses TRBV5-6 and TRBJ1-1; 9 nucleotides line up with TRBD1. From germline, CDR1 is SGHDT and CDR2 YYEEEE. The CDR3 runs to 16 residues. Unmatched junction bases numbered 9, after V lost 1 base and J lost 5 bases. CDR3 sequence (DNA): TGTGCCAGCAGCTTGTCTCGGGACAGGGTCTGGACTGAAGCTTTCTTT. Translating it yields CASSLSRDRVWTEAFF. Variable domain in full (rest from reference TRBV5-6 and TRBJ1-1): DAGVTQSPTHLIKTRGQQVTLRCSPKSGHDTVSWYQQALGQGPQFIFQYYEEEERQRGNFPDRFSGHQFPNYSSELNVNALLLGDSALYLCASSLSRDRVWTEAFFGQGTRLTVV.

The chain employs TRBV6-2 or TRBV6-3 and TRBJ2-3, with D possibly matching TRBD2 (5 bases). The CDR3 runs 17 residues. Trimming removed 5 bases at V and 4 bases at J, with 22 bases between. Germline CDR1 is MNHEY and CDR2 is SVGEGT. CDR3 in DNA: TGTGCCAGCAGTATTAAGGCTAGCCGTTGGGAGTCAGATACGCAGTATTTT. Translating it yields CASSIKASRWESDTQYF.

This clone was recorded a few times. V usage is TRBV19 and J usage is TRBJ1-1, with 8 bases identical to TRBD1. The CDR3 extends over 16 amino acids. Losses at the gene ends were 3 bases for V and 4 bases for J; bases not matched to a gene: 10. Germline lookup yields CDR1 LNHDA and CDR2 SQIVND (reference sequence). The CDR3 sequence: CASSIGAGGEITEAFF. The CDR3 region has the DNA TGTGCCAGTAGTATCGGCGCAGGGGGCGAGATCACTGAAGCTTTCTTT. Using reference TRBV19 and TRBJ1-1 for the parts outside the CDR3, the full variable domain is DGGITQSPKYLFRKEGQNVTLSCEQNLNHDAMYWYRQDPGQGLRLIYYSQIVNDFQKGDIAEGYSVSREKKESFPLTVTSAQKNPTAFYLCASSIGAGGEITEAFFGQGTRLTVV.

This clone appeared once. V is TRBV6-2 or TRBV6-3 and J is TRBJ2-3; 9 bases align to TRBD2. The trim removed 2 bases at V and 3 bases at J, leaving 3 bases unmatched. Per germline, CDR1 MNHEY and CDR2 SVGEGT. The CDR3 contains 15 residues. The CDR3 is CASSYGLAGTDTQYF. The DNA of the CDR3 is TGTGCCAGCAGTTACGGGCTAGCGGGGACAGATACGCAGTATTTT.

The V call is TRBV7-2, the J call TRBJ2-2, with TRBD1 matching 9 bases. Germline V gene data show CDR1 as SGHTA and CDR2 as FQGNSA. The CDR3 covers 13 residues. With 6 bases clipped from V and 5 bases from J, the junction kept 1 base outside the gene matches. The CDR3 here is CASRDRGTGELFF. In nucleotides, the CDR3 is TGTGCCAGCAGGGACAGGGGAACCGGGGAGCTGTTTTTT. The complete variable domain, with remaining parts taken from reference TRBV7-2 and TRBJ2-2, reads GAGVSQSPSNKVTEKGKDVELRCDPISGHTALYWYRQSLGQGLEFLIYFQGNSAPDKSGLPSDRFSAERTGGSVSTLTIQRTQQEDSAVYLCASRDRGTGELFFGEGSRLTVL.

The CDR3 nucleotides are TGTGCCATCAGTGAGAGGACTAGCGGGGGCGATGAGCAGTTCTTC. It codes for CAISERTSGGDEQFF. This sequence joins TRBV10-3 and TRBJ2-1, with TRBD2 matching 13 bases. The CDR3 loop spans 15 amino acids. V dropped 2 bases and J dropped 8; count of bases not matched to a gene: 3. The germline V gene encodes CDR1 ENHRY and CDR2 SYGVKD.

The J gene is TRBJ2-1, the V gene TRBV9; 9 bases agree with TRBD2. The CDR3 length is 16 residues. V was pared by 0 bases and J by 4 bases, with 5 bases of the junction left unmatched. Germline V gene lookup returns CDR1 SGDLS and CDR2 YYNGEE. The CDR3 sequence is CASSVGSSGGYNEQFF. In DNA form, the CDR3 reads TGTGCCAGCAGCGTAGGTTCGAGCGGGGGGTACAATGAGCAGTTCTTC.

The rearrangement uses TRBV11-2 and TRBJ2-7, with D perhaps TRBD2 (7 bases). Germline V lookup: CDR1 SGHAT, CDR2 FQNNGV. This CDR3 has 16 amino acids. Deletions cut 4 bases from V and 2 bases from J, with 18 bases between. CDR3 coding DNA: TGTGCCAGCAGCTCTCAAGGGGGGGAAAGGGCCTACGAGCAGTACTTC. This codes for CASSSQGGERAYEQYF.

This clone was seen a single time. The rearrangement links TRBV30 to TRBJ2-7, with D possibly matching TRBD1 (6 bases). V lost 2 bases and J 2 bases, leaving 16 bases between the germline ends. In germline, CDR1 is GTSNPN, CDR2 SVGIG (reference sequence). This CDR3 is 15 amino acids long. The CDR3 loop reads CAWSPRHRVPYEQYF. The CDR3 DNA reads TGTGCCTGGAGTCCCCGTCACAGGGTCCCCTACGAGCAGTACTTC.

The genes are TRBV24-1 and TRBJ2-5; TRBD2 agrees at 7 bases. This CDR3 contains 15 residues. Germline lookup yields CDR1 KGHDR and CDR2 SFDVKD. J lost 4 bases, V lost 3 bases, and 7 bases had no gene match. CDR3 nucleotide sequence: TGTGCCACCAGTGATGCCGGGGGGAGGGGAGAGACCCAGTACTTC. Its translation is CATSDAGGRGETQYF.

The chain links TRBV5-1 to TRBJ2-5; 12 bases align to TRBD2. CDR1 is SGHRS, CDR2 YFSETQ, per germline. Germline trimming cut 0 bases from V and 4 bases from J; bases unmatched to any gene: 10. This CDR3 has 18 amino acids. The CDR3 nucleotides are TGCGCCAGCAGCTTGGCCACTAGCGGGGGGAGTTTCGGAGAGACCCAGTACTTC. Its translation: CASSLATSGGSFGETQYF.

The genes are TRBV6-5 and TRBJ1-5; no firm D call. The germline V and J ends were trimmed by 6 bases and 7 bases, with 13 bases remaining between them. The germline gives CDR1 MNHEY, CDR2 SVGAGI. CDR3 size: 13 residues. The DNA for the CDR3 is TGTGCCAGCAGAATTAATCGGGAGCAGCCCCAGCATTTT. The encoded protein is CASRINREQPQHF.

This chain joins TRBV7-3 and TRBJ1-1, with 9 bases lining up with TRBD1. The CDR3 sequence is 16 residues long. In germline, CDR1 is SGHTA, CDR2 FQGTGA. V shed 5 bases, J shed 3 bases, and the junction held 10 bases outside the gene matches. CDR3 in amino acids: CASSRTGGVTDTEAFF. CDR3 bases: TGTGCCAGCAGCCGTACAGGGGGCGTTACGGACACTGAAGCTTTCTTT.

The genes are TRBV30 and TRBJ1-1, with a possible D match to TRBD1 (5 bases). The CDR3 length is 11 residues. The V end lost 1 base, the J end lost 8 bases, and 8 bases lay between the germline ends. Germline lookup yields CDR1 GTSNPN and CDR2 SVGIG (reference sequence). The CDR3 DNA is TGTGCCTGGAGTGGGGAGGGGGAAGCTTTCTTT. Its protein product is CAWSGEGEAFF.